This TCR beta chain stems from a study of Ad26.COV2.S vaccination and SARS-CoV-2 variants. About the research overall: Ad26.COV2.S, an intramuscular injection, was given once or twice 56 days apart. Study-level findings and limits: There was reportedly substantial breadth in spike-specific CD8+ and CD4+ T cell responses after vaccination.

Data came from immunoSEQ multiplex PCR; TCRdb stores just in-frame clones and leaves some out. Among nearly 400,000 clones, about 88% were seen once, and the ten largest hold 1.9%. Treatment here: around 19 received Ad26.COV2.S at low or high dose, single or two shots; 5 received placebo; per-sample allocation not given. The study sampled participants on day 63 after the first vaccine or placebo injection. This CDR3 region has 13 residues. After removal of 6 bases from V and 13 bases from J, the junction contained 14 bases not matched to a gene. Germline V CDR1 and CDR2: MNHEY, SVGEGT. This clone was found once. What it recognizes is unknown.

The rearrangement links TRBV6-2 or TRBV6-3 to TRBJ1-2, with TRBD1 matching 7 bases. The specimen comprised peripheral blood, sampled in a trial of Ad26.COV2.S vaccine versus placebo. The TCR comes from a person aged 18 to 59 who received the Ad26.COV2.S COVID-19 vaccine or a placebo. This chain's CDR3 is CASSQTGIEASTF. The CDR3 DNA is TGTGCCAGCAGCCAGACAGGGATTGAAGCCAGCACCTTC.